This T cell receptor beta chain originates from a study of OX40 agonist ivuxolimab in advanced cancers. Looking at the study overall: Partial responses were achieved by three patients, of whom one had hepatocellular carcinoma and two had cutaneous melanoma. General study points: At doses 0.1 to 3.0 mg/kg, CD4+ and CD8+ clones expanded. CD8+ T cells were the subset that, on average, had more expanded clones than CD4+.

Of note for this clone: Antigen specificity is unknown.

Assay used: immunoSEQ multiplex PCR; TCRdb lists only in-frame clones, some missing. The sample has tens of thousands of clones, over 75% seen once. Sequencing used CD4+ or CD8+ T cells sorted from blood, obtained in a trial of the OX40 agonist ivuxolimab. The TCR originated in an adult with an advanced solid tumor such as melanoma, head and neck, liver or kidney cancer.

The CDR3 loop is CASSSYQRTDTQYF. CDR3 sequence (DNA): TGTGCCAGCAGCTCTTATCAGCGGACAGATACGCAGTATTTT. The chain recombines TRBV7-2 with TRBJ2-3; maybe TRBD2 (5 bases). With 4 bases removed from V and 3 bases from J, the gap between germline ends came to 11 bases. The CDR3 totals 14 residues. Germline V gives CDR1 SGHTA, CDR2 FQGNSA.